The rows below give T cell receptor beta chains drawn from one sample of a study of T cell responses to AZD1222 COVID-19 vaccine. Profiled with immunoSEQ multiplex PCR; TCRdb holds only in-frame clones, not every one. The table includes fewer than 30,000 clones, about 88% detected once. The sample was peripheral blood, taken 28 days after the second AZD1222 dose. All receptors come from an adult who received the AZD1222 COVID-19 vaccine. Each CDR3 is given with its conserved first and last residue. A D gene is named only where the DNA matches it firmly. Rows may omit the clone size; those that give it use once, few, many or a size class.

j_call: TRBJ2-3; d_call: TRBD1; clone_size: NA; v_call: TRBV3-1/TRBV3-2; cdr3_nt: TGTGCCAGCAGCCCCGACAGGGTGCGAGATACGCAGTATTTT; cdr3_aa: CASSPDRVRDTQYF
j_call: TRBJ2-1; d_call: NA; clone_size: NA; v_call: TRBV15; cdr3_nt: TGTGCCACTACGACCGCTGGGGCCTTTCGGGAGCAGTTCTTC; cdr3_aa: CATTTAGAFREQFF
j_call: TRBJ2-1; d_call: TRBD2; clone_size: NA; v_call: TRBV5-1; cdr3_nt: TGCGCCAGCAGTCGGGAGGGGGGAACCTACAATGAGCAGTTCTTC; cdr3_aa: CASSREGGTYNEQFF
j_call: TRBJ1-6; d_call: NA; clone_size: NA; v_call: TRBV30; cdr3_nt: TGTGCCTGGAATCCCAGATATAATTCACCCCTCCACTTT; cdr3_aa: CAWNPRYNSPLHF
j_call: TRBJ2-7; d_call: NA; clone_size: NA; v_call: TRBV4-2; cdr3_nt: TGTGCCAGCAGCGCCGGGGGCGGGAGCCTAAGCTACGAGCAGTACTTC; cdr3_aa: CASSAGGGSLSYEQYF
j_call: TRBJ2-2; d_call: NA; clone_size: NA; v_call: TRBV5-1; cdr3_nt: TGCGCCAGCAGCTATCGGGACCCTCGACGGACCGGGGAGCTGTTTTTT; cdr3_aa: CASSYRDPRRTGELFF
j_call: TRBJ2-7; d_call: NA; clone_size: NA; v_call: TRBV7-2; cdr3_nt: TGTGCCAGCAGCTTTTCCTACGAGCAGTACTTC; cdr3_aa: CASSFSYEQYF
j_call: TRBJ1-4; d_call: NA; clone_size: NA; v_call: TRBV21-1; cdr3_nt: TGTGCCAGCAGCAGCCAAGGGGTTCTCCTTCCCGAAAAACTGTTTTTT; cdr3_aa: CASSSQGVLLPEKLFF
j_call: TRBJ1-1; d_call: TRBD1; clone_size: NA; v_call: TRBV5-8; cdr3_nt: TGTGCCAGCAGCAGACGACAGGGCACTGAAGCTTTCTTT; cdr3_aa: CASSRRQGTEAFF
j_call: TRBJ2-1; d_call: TRBD2; clone_size: NA; v_call: TRBV5-1; cdr3_nt: TGCGCCAGCAGTTTGCTAGCGGACTCCTACAATGAGCAGTTCTTC; cdr3_aa: CASSLLADSYNEQFF
j_call: TRBJ2-1; d_call: NA; clone_size: NA; v_call: TRBV20-1; cdr3_nt: TGCAGTGCTAGTGGGGTGGAGCGGTCGGCTGAGCAGTTCTTC; cdr3_aa: CSASGVERSAEQFF
j_call: TRBJ1-2; d_call: NA; clone_size: NA; v_call: TRBV3-1/TRBV3-2; cdr3_nt: TGTGCCAGCAGCCGAAGGAACTATGGCTACACCTTC; cdr3_aa: CASSRRNYGYTF
j_call: TRBJ2-3; d_call: NA; clone_size: NA; v_call: TRBV5-1; cdr3_nt: TGCGCCAGCAGCACGGACACTGCTGGAGATACGCAGTATTTT; cdr3_aa: CASSTDTAGDTQYF
j_call: TRBJ2-7; d_call: NA; clone_size: NA; v_call: TRBV2; cdr3_nt: TGTGCCAGCATGGAGAACTACGAGCAGTACTTC; cdr3_aa: CASMENYEQYF
j_call: TRBJ2-5; d_call: NA; clone_size: NA; v_call: TRBV7-3; cdr3_nt: TGTGCCAGCAGCTTAACGCACGGGTACCAAGAGACCCAGTACTTC; cdr3_aa: CASSLTHGYQETQYF
j_call: TRBJ2-3; d_call: TRBD2; clone_size: once; v_call: TRBV7-2; cdr3_nt: TGTGCCAGCAGCTTAGCGGGAGCGGGAGCAGATACGCAGTATTTT; cdr3_aa: CASSLAGAGADTQYF
j_call: TRBJ2-7; d_call: NA; clone_size: NA; v_call: TRBV10-3; cdr3_nt: TGTGCCATCAGTGAGTCGGTGGGGGGATACGAGCAGTACTTC; cdr3_aa: CAISESVGGYEQYF
j_call: TRBJ2-1; d_call: TRBD2; clone_size: NA; v_call: TRBV2; cdr3_nt: TGTGCCAGCAGTGTTGGGTTAGCGGGAGGCGGAGCGAATGAGCAGTTCTTC; cdr3_aa: CASSVGLAGGGANEQFF
j_call: TRBJ1-1; d_call: NA; clone_size: NA; v_call: TRBV19; cdr3_nt: TGTGCCAGTAGTATTCCGGGCCCGGGCGGTAGGGCTGAAGCTTTCTTT; cdr3_aa: CASSIPGPGGRAEAFF
j_call: TRBJ1-6; d_call: TRBD1; clone_size: NA; v_call: TRBV19; cdr3_nt: TGTGCCAGTAGTATAACCGACAGGGTTGACTCACCCCTCCACTTT; cdr3_aa: CASSITDRVDSPLHF
j_call: TRBJ2-7; d_call: NA; clone_size: NA; v_call: TRBV10-1; cdr3_nt: TGCGCCCAGCTCTCGGTCGGGTTCTCCTGCGAGGACTACGAGCAGTACTTC; cdr3_aa: CAQLSVGFSCEDYEQYF
j_call: TRBJ2-7; d_call: NA; clone_size: few; v_call: TRBV3-1/TRBV3-2; cdr3_nt: TGTGCCAGCACAGGGGATGCCTACGAGCAGTACTTC; cdr3_aa: CASTGDAYEQYF
j_call: TRBJ1-1; d_call: NA; clone_size: NA; v_call: TRBV30; cdr3_nt: TGTGCCTGGAGGGTTCGCGGGGGCACTGAAGCTTTCTTT; cdr3_aa: CAWRVRGGTEAFF
j_call: TRBJ2-1; d_call: TRBD2; clone_size: NA; v_call: TRBV5-1; cdr3_nt: TGCGCCAGCAGCTTGGCCCTAGCGGGGAGCAATGAGCAGTTCTTC; cdr3_aa: CASSLALAGSNEQFF
j_call: TRBJ1-5; d_call: NA; clone_size: once; v_call: TRBV7-2; cdr3_nt: TGTGCCAGCAGCCCGACAGGCCAGCCCCAGCATTTT; cdr3_aa: CASSPTGQPQHF
j_call: TRBJ1-6; d_call: NA; clone_size: NA; v_call: TRBV7-9; cdr3_nt: TGTGCCAGCAGGCAGGGTAATGGTAATTCACCCCTCCACTTT; cdr3_aa: CASRQGNGNSPLHF
j_call: TRBJ1-5; d_call: NA; clone_size: few; v_call: TRBV4-1; cdr3_nt: TGCGCCAGCAGCCAAGCTGTGCCGCGAACCTACCGGAGCAATCAGCCCCAGCATTTT; cdr3_aa: CASSQAVPRTYRSNQPQHF
j_call: TRBJ2-2; d_call: NA; clone_size: NA; v_call: TRBV28; cdr3_nt: TGTGCCAGCAGTTTAACCAACACCGGGGAGCTGTTTTTT; cdr3_aa: CASSLTNTGELFF
j_call: TRBJ1-6; d_call: NA; clone_size: once; v_call: TRBV25-1; cdr3_nt: TGTGCCAGCAGTTCCTCAGGACGGGGGCAATCACCCCTCCACTTT; cdr3_aa: CASSSSGRGQSPLHF
j_call: TRBJ1-1; d_call: NA; clone_size: NA; v_call: TRBV12-3/TRBV12-4; cdr3_nt: TGTGCCAGCACCCGTTGGGGGGGGGAGGCTTTCTTT; cdr3_aa: CASTRWGGEAFF
j_call: TRBJ1-5; d_call: NA; clone_size: few; v_call: TRBV28; cdr3_nt: TGTGCCAGCAGTTTAACAGGGTTTGTCAATCAGCCCCAGCATTTT; cdr3_aa: CASSLTGFVNQPQHF
j_call: TRBJ2-5; d_call: NA; clone_size: once; v_call: TRBV5-1; cdr3_nt: TGCGCCAGCAGCTCGGCGGTTTTGTACCAAGAGACCCAGTACTTC; cdr3_aa: CASSSAVLYQETQYF
j_call: TRBJ1-5; d_call: TRBD1; clone_size: NA; v_call: TRBV5-1; cdr3_nt: TGCGCCAGCAGCGGGACAGGAGCACCTAATCAGCCCCAGCATTTT; cdr3_aa: CASSGTGAPNQPQHF
j_call: TRBJ2-5; d_call: NA; clone_size: NA; v_call: TRBV5-1; cdr3_nt: TGCGCCAGCAGCTACCCTGACAGGCAAGAGACCCAGTACTTC; cdr3_aa: CASSYPDRQETQYF
j_call: TRBJ2-3; d_call: NA; clone_size: NA; v_call: TRBV5-1; cdr3_nt: TGCGCCAGCAGCCCAGTGGGATTTAGCACAGATACGCAGTATTTT; cdr3_aa: CASSPVGFSTDTQYF
j_call: TRBJ2-1; d_call: TRBD2; clone_size: NA; v_call: TRBV7-3; cdr3_nt: TGTGCCAGCAGCTCACGGGGGGGTATCTCCCATGAGCAGTTCTTC; cdr3_aa: CASSSRGGISHEQFF
j_call: TRBJ1-5; d_call: TRBD1; clone_size: NA; v_call: TRBV19; cdr3_nt: TGTGCCAGTAGTGCCACGGACAGGGGGCGTCAGCCCCAGCATTTT; cdr3_aa: CASSATDRGRQPQHF
j_call: TRBJ2-5; d_call: NA; clone_size: NA; v_call: TRBV30; cdr3_nt: TGTGCCTGGAGTGAAAACAGGGAAGAGACCCAGTACTTC; cdr3_aa: CAWSENREETQYF
j_call: TRBJ1-4; d_call: NA; clone_size: NA; v_call: TRBV18; cdr3_nt: TGTGCCAGCTCACGACAGGAGAGTGAAAAACTGTTTTTT; cdr3_aa: CASSRQESEKLFF
j_call: TRBJ2-1; d_call: NA; clone_size: NA; v_call: TRBV7-3; cdr3_nt: TGTGCCAGCAGCCCGCGCACGGCGGGGCGGGGTCAGTACAATGAGCAGTTCTTC; cdr3_aa: CASSPRTAGRGQYNEQFF
j_call: TRBJ1-3; d_call: NA; clone_size: once; v_call: TRBV7-9; cdr3_nt: TGTGCCAGCAGCGCCAACTCTGGAAACACCATATATTTT; cdr3_aa: CASSANSGNTIYF
j_call: TRBJ1-5; d_call: NA; clone_size: once; v_call: TRBV9; cdr3_nt: TGTGCCAGCAGCGTAGTTTCTGGAAGCAATCAGCCCCAGCATTTT; cdr3_aa: CASSVVSGSNQPQHF
j_call: TRBJ1-6; d_call: NA; clone_size: NA; v_call: TRBV21-1; cdr3_nt: TGTGCCAGCACCAAAAGGGACAGGTTTGGCCCTCTCTCGCGCTCACCCCTCCACTTT; cdr3_aa: CASTKRDRFGPLSRSPLHF
j_call: TRBJ2-7; d_call: TRBD2; clone_size: NA; v_call: TRBV28; cdr3_nt: TGTGCCAGCAGTTTATCTAGCGGGGGGGCCTACGAGCAGTACTTC; cdr3_aa: CASSLSSGGAYEQYF
j_call: TRBJ1-1; d_call: TRBD1; clone_size: NA; v_call: TRBV2; cdr3_nt: TGTGCCAGCAGTCAACAAGGGGGCTTAAAGGAAGCTTTCTTT; cdr3_aa: CASSQQGGLKEAFF
j_call: TRBJ2-7; d_call: NA; clone_size: few; v_call: TRBV9; cdr3_nt: TGTGCCAGCAGCCCCCGACAGACAGCGGATACACCCTACGAGCAGTACTTC; cdr3_aa: CASSPRQTADTPYEQYF
j_call: TRBJ2-7; d_call: TRBD1; clone_size: NA; v_call: TRBV5-1; cdr3_nt: TGCGCCAGCAGCTTGGATGGACAGGGCTCCCACGAGCAGTACTTC; cdr3_aa: CASSLDGQGSHEQYF
j_call: TRBJ1-2; d_call: NA; clone_size: NA; v_call: TRBV30; cdr3_nt: TGTGCCTGGAGTGCCATTTATTCCCCCGGAGAGTATAACTATGGCTACACCTTC; cdr3_aa: CAWSAIYSPGEYNYGYTF
j_call: TRBJ1-2; d_call: NA; clone_size: few; v_call: TRBV20-1; cdr3_nt: TGCAGTGCTAGGCTAGTTTATGGCTACACCTTC; cdr3_aa: CSARLVYGYTF
j_call: TRBJ2-3; d_call: TRBD2; clone_size: NA; v_call: TRBV24-1; cdr3_nt: TGTGCCACCAGTCCCCCCCGGACTAGCGGGAATGCAGATACGCAGTATTTT; cdr3_aa: CATSPPRTSGNADTQYF
j_call: TRBJ1-1; d_call: NA; clone_size: NA; v_call: TRBV24-1; cdr3_nt: TGTGCCACCAGTGATAACCATCCATACACTGAAGCTTTCTTT; cdr3_aa: CATSDNHPYTEAFF